One and the same sample provided the 30 T cell receptor beta chains below, sequenced in a study of T cells after yellow fever vaccination (dated by TCRdb to between 2018 and 2020). Interpreted using the paper, the treatment or condition label stands for: live attenuated yellow fever vaccine strain. Receptor libraries were prepared by 5' RACE. The instrument was an Illumina HiSeq 2500. TCRdb redid the processing of the public reads, applying fastp at Q25 and MiXCR, and retained in-frame beta chains. CDR3 protein duplicates are merged, each entry listing the most common genes and DNA. The sample records around 610,000 distinct CDR3 sequences, roughly 14% of which are singletons. The ten top clones hold more than 12% of the sample. The material sequenced was PBMCs, taken on the day of the yellow fever booster vaccination. The receptor set was obtained from a man aged 25 to 40 who received the YFV17D yellow fever vaccine.

This clonotype was found a few times. The chain links TRBV6-2 or TRBV6-3 to TRBJ2-7; 10 nucleotides match TRBD2. The V segment lost 6 bases and the J segment 0 bases; nucleotides outside the gene matches: 2. The CDR3 extends over 14 amino acids. Germline loops: CDR1 MNHEY, CDR2 SVGEGT. This CDR3 reads CASRAGGVSYEQYF. CDR3 in DNA: TGTGCCAGCAGAGCGGGAGGGGTCTCCTACGAGCAGTACTTC.

This clonotype occurred many times. V and J are TRBV5-1 and TRBJ2-3, with TRBD2 matching 10 bases. The germline V gene has CDR1 SGHRS and CDR2 YFSETQ. Trimming removed 2 bases from V and 1 base from J; junction bases left unmatched: 1. This CDR3 has 15 amino acids. The CDR3, as DNA: TGCGCCAGCAGCTTTCTAGCGGGAGGCACAGATACGCAGTATTTT. Translation gives CASSFLAGGTDTQYF.

In this sample, this clonotype turned up a few times. The V gene is TRBV12-3 or TRBV12-4, the J gene TRBJ2-1; 12 positions match TRBD2. The CDR3 runs to 17 residues. J gave up 2 bases and V 3 bases, and 5 bases lay outside the gene matches. The CDR3 sequence is CASSLAGTSGPYNEQFF. The CDR3, as DNA: TGTGCCAGCAGTTTGGCCGGGACTAGCGGGCCCTACAATGAGCAGTTCTTC.

The chain couples TRBV7-9 to TRBJ1-6; tentatively, D is TRBD1 (5 bases). The length of the CDR3 is 15 residues. The V gene lost 2 bases and the J gene lost 8 bases, with 13 bases spanning the gap. Germline CDR1 and CDR2: SEHNR and FQNEAQ (reference sequence). The CDR3 sequence: CASSLWGPSDSPLHF. The CDR3 DNA sequence: TGTGCCAGCAGCTTATGGGGACCGAGCGATTCACCCCTCCACTTT.

V usage is TRBV15 and J usage is TRBJ2-3, with TRBD2 matching 8 bases. The CDR3 extends over 17 amino acids. Germline lookup yields CDR1 LNHNV and CDR2 YYDKDF (reference sequence). After removal of 7 bases from V and 6 bases from J, the junction contained 18 bases not matched to a gene. In nucleotides, the CDR3 is TGTGCCACCACCCGAAGAGCAGCGGGAGTTCCAGGGGATACGCAGTATTTT. Residues: CATTRRAAGVPGDTQYF.

This chain connects TRBV12-3 or TRBV12-4 to TRBJ1-1, with D unclear. The CDR3 totals 15 residues. Between the trimmed V and J ends, which lost 3 bases and 1 base, there was a span of 12 bases. The CDR3 here is CASSFRGIGNTEAFF. DNA for the CDR3: TGTGCCAGCAGTTTTAGAGGGATTGGGAACACTGAAGCTTTCTTT.

This clonotype was picked up a small number of times. The CDR3 sequence is CASSRNRVGGANVLTF. Written as DNA, the CDR3 is TGTGCCAGCAGCCGAAACAGGGTTGGGGGGGCCAACGTCCTGACTTTC. The chain recombines TRBV7-4 with TRBJ2-6; TRBD1 might be the D (6 bases). The CDR3 covers 16 residues. The germline V and J ends were trimmed by 5 bases and 4 bases, with 15 bases remaining between them. Germline CDR1 and CDR2: SGHVT and SQSDAQ. The full variable domain, its missing parts supplied by reference TRBV7-4 and TRBJ2-6, is GAGVSQSPRYKVAKRGRDVALRCDSISGHVTLYWYRQTLGQGSEVLTYSQSDAQRDKSGRPSGRFSAERPERSVSTLKIQRTEQGDSAVYLCASSRNRVGGANVLTFGAGSRLTVL.

The V and J genes are TRBV7-9 and TRBJ2-1; the match to TRBD1 covers 9 bases. V trimming: 6 bases; J trimming: 8 bases; junction bases outside the gene matches: 17. The CDR3 sequence is 17 residues long. Germline lookup yields CDR1 SEHNR and CDR2 FQNEAQ (reference sequence). CDR3 bases: TGTGCCAGCAGTCCATCGTTGTCCGGGACAGGGAGGGATGAGCAGTTCTTC. It yields the protein CASSPSLSGTGRDEQFF.

This rearrangement joins TRBV6-1 to TRBJ1-2; D possibly corresponds to TRBD1 (5 bases). V lost 8 bases and J 0 bases, leaving 13 bases between the germline ends. This CDR3 has 14 amino acids. Germline CDR1 and CDR2: MNHNS and SASEGT. CDR3 nucleotides: TGTGCCAGCCGGGGCGGCCCGCCTAACTATGGCTACACCTTC. Its protein is CASRGGPPNYGYTF.

This clonotype occurred a few times. The chain recombines TRBV7-2 with TRBJ1-6, with a possible D match to TRBD1 (5 bases). CDR1 is SGHTA and CDR2 is FQGNSA in the germline V gene. V was shortened by 1 base and J by 6 bases, with 7 bases between the two germline ends. This CDR3 has 14 amino acids. CDR3 region: CASSLVGTNSPLHF. The CDR3 DNA sequence: TGTGCCAGCAGCTTAGTTGGGACTAATTCACCCCTCCACTTT.

A remark on this clonotype: At one boundary the junction diverges from the germline segment, which might be a read error. The gene calls are TRBV20-1 and TRBJ2-7; TRBD2 matches at 7 bases. This CDR3 is built from 14 residues. Germline CDR1 reads DFQATT; CDR2 reads SNEGSKA (reference sequence). This CDR3 reads CSAETGTNSYELYF. CDR3 nucleotide sequence: TGCAGTGCCGAGACCGGGACTAACTCCTACGAGCTGTACTTC.

The chain has TRBV20-1 and TRBJ1-5; no reliable D call. V gave up 3 bases and J gave up 0 bases, with 12 bases separating them. Germline CDR1 reads DFQATT; CDR2 reads SNEGSKA (reference sequence). The CDR3 consists of 15 residues. The CDR3 DNA sequence: TGCAGTGCTAGGGTATCCCGGGATAGCAATCAGCCCCAGCATTTT. Translation: CSARVSRDSNQPQHF.

This clonotype was detected many times. The chain carries TRBV18 and TRBJ2-3; no firm D call. The CDR3 consists of 13 residues. The germline V and J ends were trimmed by 0 bases and 1 base, with 2 bases remaining between them. Germline CDR1 reads KGHSH; CDR2 reads LQKENI. The CDR3 DNA sequence: TGTGCCAGCTCACCACCGGGCACAGATACGCAGTATTTT. Amino acid sequence: CASSPPGTDTQYF.

This clonotype was counted between two and nine times. J is TRBJ2-7 and V is TRBV19; 8 nucleotides line up with TRBD1. The CDR3 runs to 14 residues. The germline V gene encodes CDR1 LNHDA and CDR2 SQIVND (reference sequence). The junction had 4 bases not matched to a gene; V was cut back by 4 bases and J by 2 bases. The CDR3 reads CASSRQGNAYEQYF. CDR3 in DNA: TGTGCCAGTAGTAGACAGGGGAATGCCTACGAGCAGTACTTC.

The chain carries TRBV19 and TRBJ1-5; maybe TRBD1 (5 bases). This CDR3 region has 16 residues. Trimming left V 3 bases short and J 2 bases short, with 14 bases between. CDR1 is LNHDA and CDR2 is SQIVND in the germline V gene (reference sequence). The CDR3 DNA reads TGTGCCAGTAGTATTGAGAGGGGAGCGGGCAATCAGCCCCAGCATTTT. Its protein product is CASSIERGAGNQPQHF.

This clonotype was seen only a few times. V gene TRBV6-2 or TRBV6-3 combines with J gene TRBJ1-5, with D possibly matching TRBD1 (5 bases). The CDR3 length is 15 residues. CDR1 MNHEY and CDR2 SVGEGT come from the germline V gene. V lost 5 bases, J lost 4 bases, and 15 bases lay in between. CDR3 coding DNA: TGTGCCAGCAGTGGGCAAAAATGGGGGAATCAGCCCCAGCATTTT. This codes for CASSGQKWGNQPQHF.

This clonotype was counted a few times. V and J are TRBV20-1 and TRBJ2-1; 9 bases fit TRBD2. The CDR3 runs 14 residues. Germline CDR1 is DFQATT and CDR2 is SNEGSKA (reference sequence). Trimming cost V 6 bases and J 3 bases; bases outside gene matches: 6. The CDR3 loop reads CSAVAGVFYNEQFF. In DNA, the CDR3 is TGCAGTGCCGTAGCGGGAGTATTCTACAATGAGCAGTTCTTC.

The chain couples TRBV20-1 to TRBJ2-3, with 7 bases matching TRBD1. Germline values: CDR1 DFQATT, CDR2 SNEGSKA (reference sequence). This CDR3 has 15 amino acids. The ends lost 2 bases at V and 8 bases at J; junction bases unmatched: 13. CDR3 loop: CSARTGQSLSSTQYF. DNA of the CDR3: TGCAGTGCTAGAACGGGACAGAGCCTAAGCAGTACGCAGTATTTT.

This clonotype was seen only a few times. The V gene is TRBV5-1, the J gene TRBJ2-7; 8 bases align to TRBD2. The trim removed 4 bases at V and 0 bases at J, leaving 9 bases unmatched. The CDR3 has 16 amino acids. Germline V gives CDR1 SGHRS, CDR2 YFSETQ. CDR3 loop: CASSSSSGLSSYEQYF. CDR3 bases: TGCGCCAGCAGCAGCTCTAGCGGGCTGAGCTCCTACGAGCAGTACTTC.

This clonotype was counted between two and nine times. This chain links TRBV13 with TRBJ2-1, with a tentative D call TRBD2 (6 bases). Trimming left V 3 bases short and J 5 bases short, with 11 bases between. CDR1 is PRHDT and CDR2 is FYEKMQ in the germline V gene (reference sequence). This CDR3 contains 14 residues. The CDR3 protein is CASSFPGTHNEQFF. DNA for the CDR3: TGTGCCAGCAGCTTCCCCGGGACTCACAATGAGCAGTTCTTC.

This clonotype was recorded a few times. The chain has TRBV4-3 and TRBJ1-5, with a tentative D call TRBD1 (6 bases). V lost 3 bases and J lost 2, with 11 bases in between. CDR3 length: 15 amino acids. Germline V gene data show CDR1 as LGHNA and CDR2 as YSLEER. The CDR3: CASSHPQGCNQPQHF. The DNA for the CDR3 is TGCGCCAGCAGCCACCCACAGGGCTGCAATCAGCCCCAGCATTTT.

This clonotype was counted only a few times. The V and J genes are TRBV7-9 and TRBJ2-2; TRBD1 aligns across 9 bases. Germline V CDR1 and CDR2: SEHNR, FQNEAQ (reference sequence). V gave up 6 bases and J gave up 4 bases; unmatched junction bases: 6. The CDR3 is 15 amino acids. The CDR3, as DNA: TGTGCCAGCAGTACGGGACAGGGTGTCACCGGGGAGCTGTTTTTT. It translates to CASSTGQGVTGELFF.

The rearrangement links TRBV6-6 to TRBJ2-5; 7 bases map to TRBD2. The CDR3 loop spans 13 amino acids. The ends lost 8 bases at V and 0 bases at J; junction bases unmatched: 3. Germline CDR1 MNHNY, CDR2 SVGAGI (reference sequence). The CDR3 spells CASRRENQETQYF. CDR3 in DNA: TGTGCCAGCCGGCGGGAGAACCAAGAGACCCAGTACTTC.

This clonotype was found a few times. The rearrangement links TRBV4-3 to TRBJ2-3; either TRBD1 or TRBD2 may fit D (6 bases each). Trimming stripped 0 bases from V and 7 bases from J, with 17 bases between. Germline CDR1 LGHNA, CDR2 YSLEER. The CDR3 extends over 16 amino acids. Here the CDR3 reads CASSQDGWQGRYTQYF. As DNA, the CDR3 is TGCGCCAGCAGCCAAGATGGTTGGCAGGGGAGGTATACGCAGTATTTT.

The chain employs TRBV7-9 and TRBJ1-1; D is unresolved. Per germline, CDR1 SEHNR and CDR2 FQNEAQ (reference sequence). Trimming shortened V by 5 bases and J by 0 bases, and 10 bases separated the two germline ends. The CDR3 is 14 amino acids. This chain's CDR3 is CASSPRLMNTEAFF. In DNA, the CDR3 is TGTGCCAGCAGCCCCCGACTGATGAACACTGAAGCTTTCTTT. Variable domain in full (rest from reference TRBV7-9 and TRBJ1-1): DTGVSQNPRHKITKRGQNVTFRCDPISEHNRLYWYRQTLGQGPEFLTYFQNEAQLEKSRLLSDRFSAERPKGSFSTLEIQRTEQGDSAMYLCASSPRLMNTEAFFGQGTRLTVV.

This clonotype was picked up a small number of times. The chain recombines TRBV6-5 with TRBJ1-5; tentative D call: TRBD1 (5 bases). Germline V CDR1 and CDR2: MNHEY, SVGAGI. V was shortened by 0 bases and J by 2 bases, with 8 bases between the two germline ends. This CDR3 spans 15 amino acids. This CDR3 reads CASSYSWGGNQPQHF. CDR3 nucleotides: TGTGCCAGCAGTTACTCGTGGGGGGGCAATCAGCCCCAGCATTTT.

The chain combines TRBV5-4 with TRBJ2-5; 9 bases align to TRBD1. The CDR3 is made up of 15 amino acids. From germline, CDR1 is SGHNT and CDR2 YYREEE (reference sequence). After removal of 4 bases from V and 3 bases from J, the junction contained 7 bases not matched to a gene. CDR3 sequence reads: CASSPGQGNEETQYF. The CDR3 bases are TGTGCCAGCAGCCCGGGACAGGGAAACGAAGAGACCCAGTACTTC.

The gene calls are TRBV7-2 and TRBJ1-5; D remains ambiguous. Germline CDR1 is SGHTA and CDR2 is FQGNSA. CDR3 length: 16 residues. V was cut by 1 base and J by 3 bases, with 13 bases left in between. Here the CDR3 DNA reads TGTGCCAGCAGCTTAGACTCGGGCAGCAACAATCAGCCCCAGCATTTT. Translation gives CASSLDSGSNNQPQHF.

The table lists this clonotype with many counts. The V and J genes are TRBV5-1 and TRBJ2-1, with D hard to call. Germline CDR1 SGHRS, CDR2 YFSETQ. Between the trimmed V and J ends, which lost 3 bases and 0 bases, there was a span of 13 bases. The CDR3 consists of 16 residues. CDR3 sequence (DNA): TGCGCCAGCAGCTCCCAGGTCTCAAGCTCCTACAATGAGCAGTTCTTC. Translated: CASSSQVSSSYNEQFF.

There are many counts of this clonotype. The rearrangement links TRBV7-2 to TRBJ2-1; D is unclear. V was clipped by 7 bases and J by 4 bases, with 11 bases between them. The CDR3 sequence is 13 residues long. The V gene's germline CDR1 is SGHTA and CDR2 FQGNSA. CDR3 DNA sequence: TGTGCCAGCACACTGTACCGTTACAATGAGCAGTTCTTC. It codes for CASTLYRYNEQFF.